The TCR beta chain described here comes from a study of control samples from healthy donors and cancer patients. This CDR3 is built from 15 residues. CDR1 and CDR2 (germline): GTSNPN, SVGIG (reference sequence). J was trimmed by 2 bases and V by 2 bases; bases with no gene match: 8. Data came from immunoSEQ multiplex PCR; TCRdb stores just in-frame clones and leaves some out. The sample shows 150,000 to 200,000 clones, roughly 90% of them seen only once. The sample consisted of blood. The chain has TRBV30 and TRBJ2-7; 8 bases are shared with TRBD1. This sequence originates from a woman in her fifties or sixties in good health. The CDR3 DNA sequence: TGTGCCTGGAGTCCCGGACAGGGTTTAGCCTACGAGCAGTACTTC. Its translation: CAWSPGQGLAYEQYF. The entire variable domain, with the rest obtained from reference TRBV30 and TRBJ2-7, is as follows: SQTIHQWPATLVQPVGSPLSLECTVEGTSNPNLYWYRQAAGRGLQLLFYSVGIGQISSEVPQNLSASRPQDRQFILSSKKLLLSDSGFYLCAWSPGQGLAYEQYFGPGTRLTVT.